The entry that follows covers one T cell receptor (beta chain) sequence. The sample comes from a study of T cell responses to AZD1222 COVID-19 vaccine. About the research overall: Some second doses came at about 4 weeks and others at about 12 weeks; these were pooled.

Libraries were prepared by immunoSEQ multiplex PCR; TCRdb keeps only in-frame clonotypes and omits some of them. The data contain roughly 80,000 clones, around 92% of them singletons. This material consisted of peripheral blood, taken on day 0 of AZD1222 vaccination. This sequence was found in an adult in good health.

The CDR3 DNA sequence: TGTGCCAGCCGGGCGGGAGGGCCTACCGGGGAGCTGTTTTTT. Translated: CASRAGGPTGELFF. The rearrangement joins TRBV7-3 to TRBJ2-2; the match to TRBD2 covers 9 bases. The CDR3 has 14 residues. Germline V CDR1 and CDR2: SGHTA, FQGTGA. With V trimmed by 8 bases and J by 5 bases, 6 bases remained unmatched.